This T cell receptor (beta chain) was observed in a study of T cell changes during pregnancy in multiple sclerosis. Sequenced by immunoSEQ multiplex PCR; TCRdb stores in-frame clones only, minus some. This sample has around 100,000 clones; around nine tenths occur once, and the top ten carry 0.93%. This CDR3 is built from 15 residues. Germline V gene data show CDR1 as SGHAT and CDR2 as FQNNGV. V shed 5 bases, J shed 6 bases, and the junction held 9 bases outside the gene matches. The starting material was peripheral blood, obtained after pregnancy. The receptor was isolated from a female donor with multiple sclerosis, enrolled in a pregnancy study. The rearrangement joins TRBV11-2 to TRBJ2-1, with 8 bases lining up with TRBD1. CDR3 sequence reads: CASSLKDRVLNEQFF. In DNA, the CDR3 is TGTGCCAGCAGCCTCAAGGACAGGGTGCTCAATGAGCAGTTCTTC.